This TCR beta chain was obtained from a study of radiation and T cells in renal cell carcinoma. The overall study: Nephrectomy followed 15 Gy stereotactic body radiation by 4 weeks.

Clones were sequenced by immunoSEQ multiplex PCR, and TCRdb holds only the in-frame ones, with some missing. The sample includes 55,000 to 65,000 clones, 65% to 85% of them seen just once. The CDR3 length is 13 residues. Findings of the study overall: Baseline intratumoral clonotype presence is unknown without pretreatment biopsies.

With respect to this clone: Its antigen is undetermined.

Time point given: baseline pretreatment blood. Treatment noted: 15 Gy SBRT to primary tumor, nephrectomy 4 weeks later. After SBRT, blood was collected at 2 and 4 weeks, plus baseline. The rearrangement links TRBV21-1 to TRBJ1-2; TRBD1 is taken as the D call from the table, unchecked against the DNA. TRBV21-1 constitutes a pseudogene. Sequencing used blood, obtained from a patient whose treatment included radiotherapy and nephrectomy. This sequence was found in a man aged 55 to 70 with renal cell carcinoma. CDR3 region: CASSNGTGHGYTF. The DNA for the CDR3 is TGTGCCAGCAGCAACGGGACAGGGCATGGCTACACCTTC.